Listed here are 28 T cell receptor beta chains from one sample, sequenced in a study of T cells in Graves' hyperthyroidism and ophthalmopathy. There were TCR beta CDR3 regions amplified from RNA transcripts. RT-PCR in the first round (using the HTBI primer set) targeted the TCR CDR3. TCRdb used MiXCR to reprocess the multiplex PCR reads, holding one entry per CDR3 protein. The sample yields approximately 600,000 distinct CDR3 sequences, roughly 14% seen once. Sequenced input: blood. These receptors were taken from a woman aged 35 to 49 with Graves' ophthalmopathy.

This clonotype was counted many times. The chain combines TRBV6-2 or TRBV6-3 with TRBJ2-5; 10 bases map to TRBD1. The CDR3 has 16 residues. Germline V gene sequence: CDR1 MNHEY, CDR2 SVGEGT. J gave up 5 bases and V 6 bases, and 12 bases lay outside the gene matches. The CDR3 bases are TGTGCCAGCAGACTTTTGACAGGGGGCAGGGGGGAGACCCAGTACTTC. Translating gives CASRLLTGGRGETQYF.

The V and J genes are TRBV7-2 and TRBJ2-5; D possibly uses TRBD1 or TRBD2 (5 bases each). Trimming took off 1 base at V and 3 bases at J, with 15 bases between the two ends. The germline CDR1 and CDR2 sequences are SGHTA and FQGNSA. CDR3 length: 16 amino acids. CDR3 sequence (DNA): TGTGCCAGCAGCTTAGGGGGGTGGAAGGCGGAAGAGACCCAGTACTTC. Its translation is CASSLGGWKAEETQYF.

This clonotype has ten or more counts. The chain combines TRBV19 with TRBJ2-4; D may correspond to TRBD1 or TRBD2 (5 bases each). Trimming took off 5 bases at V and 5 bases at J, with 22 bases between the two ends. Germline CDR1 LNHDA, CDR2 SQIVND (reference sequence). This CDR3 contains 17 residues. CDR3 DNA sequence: TGTGCCAGTAGTGGGTACGGGGCGACGATCGCCGAAAACATTCAGTACTTC. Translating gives CASSGYGATIAENIQYF.

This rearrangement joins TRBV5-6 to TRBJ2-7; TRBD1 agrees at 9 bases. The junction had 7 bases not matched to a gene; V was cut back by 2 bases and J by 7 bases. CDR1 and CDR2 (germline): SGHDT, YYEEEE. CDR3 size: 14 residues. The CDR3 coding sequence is TGTGCCAGCAGCTTCGTAGACAGGGGGTCTGAGCAGTACTTC. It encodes CASSFVDRGSEQYF.

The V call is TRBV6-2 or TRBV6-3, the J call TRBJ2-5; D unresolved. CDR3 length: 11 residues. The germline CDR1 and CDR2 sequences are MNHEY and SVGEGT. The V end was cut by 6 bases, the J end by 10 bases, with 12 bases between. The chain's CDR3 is CASRQLVGQYF. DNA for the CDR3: TGTGCCAGCAGACAACTCGTGGGCCAGTACTTC.

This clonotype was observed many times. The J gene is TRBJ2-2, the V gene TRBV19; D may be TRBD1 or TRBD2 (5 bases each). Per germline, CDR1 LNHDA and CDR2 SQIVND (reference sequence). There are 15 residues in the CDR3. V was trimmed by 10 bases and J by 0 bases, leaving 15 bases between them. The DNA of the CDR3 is TGTGCCATTCGGGGCGGGCAGACGAACACCGGGGAGCTGTTTTTT. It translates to CAIRGGQTNTGELFF.

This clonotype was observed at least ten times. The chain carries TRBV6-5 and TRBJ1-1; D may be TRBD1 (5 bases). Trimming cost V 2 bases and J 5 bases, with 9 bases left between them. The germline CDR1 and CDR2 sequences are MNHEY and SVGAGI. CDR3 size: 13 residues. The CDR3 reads CASSYVGETEAFF. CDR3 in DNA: TGTGCCAGCAGTTACGTAGGGGAAACTGAAGCTTTCTTT.

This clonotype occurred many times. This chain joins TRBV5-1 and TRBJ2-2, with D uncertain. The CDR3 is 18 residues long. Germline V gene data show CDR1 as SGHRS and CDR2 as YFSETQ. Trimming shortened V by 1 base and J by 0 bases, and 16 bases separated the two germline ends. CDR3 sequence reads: CASSLRFKPRSNTGELFF. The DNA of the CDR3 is TGCGCCAGCAGCTTGAGGTTTAAGCCCCGATCGAACACCGGGGAGCTGTTTTTT. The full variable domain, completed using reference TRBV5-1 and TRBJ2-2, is KAGVTQTPRYLIKTRGQQVTLSCSPISGHRSVSWYQQTPGQGLQFLFEYFSETQRNKGNFPGRFSGRQFSNSRSEMNVSTLELGDSALYLCASSLRFKPRSNTGELFFGEGSRLTVL.

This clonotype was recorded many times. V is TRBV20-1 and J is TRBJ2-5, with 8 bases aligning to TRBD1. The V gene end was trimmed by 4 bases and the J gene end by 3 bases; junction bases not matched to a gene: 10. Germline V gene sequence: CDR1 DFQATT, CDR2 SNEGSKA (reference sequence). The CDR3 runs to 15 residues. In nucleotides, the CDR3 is TGCAGTGCTACTACTTACAGGGGGTCCAAAGAGACCCAGTACTTC. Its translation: CSATTYRGSKETQYF.

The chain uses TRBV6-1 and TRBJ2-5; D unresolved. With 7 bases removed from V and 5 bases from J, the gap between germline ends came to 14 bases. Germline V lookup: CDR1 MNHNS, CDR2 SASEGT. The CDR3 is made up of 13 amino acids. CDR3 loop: CASTNPTGETQYF. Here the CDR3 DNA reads TGTGCCAGCACCAACCCGACCGGGGAGACCCAGTACTTC.

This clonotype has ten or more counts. The CDR3 reads CASSIDRAYGYTF. The CDR3 bases are TGTGCCAGCAGTATAGACAGGGCCTATGGCTACACCTTC. The chain links TRBV2 to TRBJ1-2; TRBD1 matches at 7 bases. The junction had 4 bases not matched to a gene; V was cut back by 5 bases and J by 4 bases. The CDR3 is 13 amino acids. The germline CDR1 and CDR2 sequences are SNHLY and FYNNEI.

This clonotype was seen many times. The CDR3 coding sequence is TGTGCCAGCAGTTCCCCGACAGGGCGGCTTGGCTACACCTTC. Protein: CASSSPTGRLGYTF. The J gene is TRBJ1-2, the V gene TRBV28; 7 nucleotides match TRBD1. This CDR3 contains 14 residues. Germline assignment: CDR1 MDHEN and CDR2 SYDVKM. V lost 4 bases, J lost 7 bases, and 9 bases stayed unmatched.

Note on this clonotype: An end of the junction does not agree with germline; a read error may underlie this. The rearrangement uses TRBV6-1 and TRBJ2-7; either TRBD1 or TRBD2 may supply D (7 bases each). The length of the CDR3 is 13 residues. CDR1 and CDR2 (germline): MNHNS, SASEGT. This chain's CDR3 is CTSREGAGYEQYF. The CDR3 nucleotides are TGTACCAGCAGGGAGGGGGCGGGGTACGAGCAGTACTTC.

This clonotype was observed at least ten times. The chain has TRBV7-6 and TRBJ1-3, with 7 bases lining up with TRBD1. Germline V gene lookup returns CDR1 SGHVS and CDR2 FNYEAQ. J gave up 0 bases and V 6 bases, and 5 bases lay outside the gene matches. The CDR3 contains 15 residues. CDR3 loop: CASRSDRVSGNTIYF. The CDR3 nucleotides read TGTGCCAGCAGGTCTGACAGGGTCTCTGGAAACACCATATATTTT. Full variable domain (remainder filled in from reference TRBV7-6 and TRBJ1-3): GAGVSQSPRYKVTKRGQDVALRCDPISGHVSLYWYRQALGQGPEFLTYFNYEAQQDKSGLPNDRFSAERPEGSISTLTIQRTEQRDSAMYRCASRSDRVSGNTIYFGEGSWLTVV.

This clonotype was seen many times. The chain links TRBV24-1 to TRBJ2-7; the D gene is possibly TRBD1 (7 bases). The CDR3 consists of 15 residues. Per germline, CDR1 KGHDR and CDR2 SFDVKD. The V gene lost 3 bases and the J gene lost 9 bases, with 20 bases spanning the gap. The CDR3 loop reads CATSDAARGEDVQYF. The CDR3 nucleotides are TGTGCCACCAGTGATGCCGCCAGGGGGGAAGACGTGCAGTACTTC.

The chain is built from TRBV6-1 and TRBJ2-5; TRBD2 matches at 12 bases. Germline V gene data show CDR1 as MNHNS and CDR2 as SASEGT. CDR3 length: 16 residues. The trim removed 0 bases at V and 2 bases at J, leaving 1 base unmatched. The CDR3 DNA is TGTGCCAGCAGTGAAGCGACTAGCGGGAGACAAGAGACCCAGTACTTC. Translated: CASSEATSGRQETQYF.

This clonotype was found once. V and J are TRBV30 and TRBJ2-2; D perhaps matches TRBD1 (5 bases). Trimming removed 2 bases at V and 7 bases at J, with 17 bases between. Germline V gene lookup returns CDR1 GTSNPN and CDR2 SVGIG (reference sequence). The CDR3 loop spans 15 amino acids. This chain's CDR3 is CAWSRGQSGGGELFF. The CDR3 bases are TGTGCCTGGAGTAGGGGCCAGTCGGGTGGCGGGGAGCTGTTTTTT.

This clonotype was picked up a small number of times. The CDR3 region has the DNA TGCGCCAGCAGCTCTTTATCCGGAGAGACCCAGTACTTC. Its protein product is CASSSLSGETQYF. The V gene is TRBV5-1, the J gene TRBJ2-5, with D unclear. Germline loops: CDR1 SGHRS, CDR2 YFSETQ. Trimming stripped 3 bases from V and 4 bases from J, with 10 bases between. The CDR3 runs to 13 residues.

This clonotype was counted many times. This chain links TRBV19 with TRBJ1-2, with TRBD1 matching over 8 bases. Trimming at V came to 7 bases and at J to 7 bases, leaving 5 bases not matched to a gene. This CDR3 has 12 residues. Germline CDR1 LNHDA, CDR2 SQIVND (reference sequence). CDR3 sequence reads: CASTPTGAGYTF. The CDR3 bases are TGTGCCAGTACCCCGACAGGGGCTGGCTACACCTTC.

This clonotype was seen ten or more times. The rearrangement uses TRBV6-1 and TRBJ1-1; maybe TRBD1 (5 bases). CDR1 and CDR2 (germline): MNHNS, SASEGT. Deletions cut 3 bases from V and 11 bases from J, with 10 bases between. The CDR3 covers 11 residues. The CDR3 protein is CASSDPWGAFF. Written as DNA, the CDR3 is TGTGCCAGCAGTGATCCTTGGGGGGCTTTCTTT.

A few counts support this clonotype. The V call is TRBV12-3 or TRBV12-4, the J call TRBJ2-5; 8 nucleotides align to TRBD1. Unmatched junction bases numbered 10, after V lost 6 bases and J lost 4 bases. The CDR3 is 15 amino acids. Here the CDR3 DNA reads TGTGCCAGCAGCCCGCCGGGACAGGTCGGAGAGACCCAGTACTTC. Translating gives CASSPPGQVGETQYF.

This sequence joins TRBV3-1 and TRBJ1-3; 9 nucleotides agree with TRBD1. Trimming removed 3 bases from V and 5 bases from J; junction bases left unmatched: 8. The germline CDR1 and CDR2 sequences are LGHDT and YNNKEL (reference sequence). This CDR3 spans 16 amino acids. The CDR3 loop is CASSQMTGGIRNTIYF. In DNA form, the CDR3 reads TGTGCCAGCAGCCAGATGACAGGGGGTATCAGAAACACCATATATTTT.

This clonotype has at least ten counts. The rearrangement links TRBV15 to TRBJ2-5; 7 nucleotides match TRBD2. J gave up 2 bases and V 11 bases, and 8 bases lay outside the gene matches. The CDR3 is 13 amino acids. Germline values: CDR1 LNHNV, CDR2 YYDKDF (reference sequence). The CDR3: CAAQRGLQETQYF. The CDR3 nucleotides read TGTGCCGCGCAAAGGGGACTACAAGAGACCCAGTACTTC.

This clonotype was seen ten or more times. The CDR3 sequence: CASAPRNGKASGNTIYF. Here the CDR3 DNA reads TGTGCCAGCGCCCCCCGGAACGGGAAGGCCTCTGGAAACACCATATATTTT. This chain uses TRBV12-3 or TRBV12-4 with TRBJ1-3, with D unresolved. This CDR3 contains 17 residues. V was trimmed by 8 bases and J by 0 bases, leaving 20 bases between them.

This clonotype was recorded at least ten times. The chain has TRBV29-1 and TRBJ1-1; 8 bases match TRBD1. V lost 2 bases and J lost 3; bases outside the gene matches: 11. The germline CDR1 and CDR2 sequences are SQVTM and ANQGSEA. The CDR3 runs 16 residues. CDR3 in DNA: TGCAGCGTTGAACCGGACAGGGTTGAGAAGGACACTGAAGCTTTCTTT. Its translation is CSVEPDRVEKDTEAFF.

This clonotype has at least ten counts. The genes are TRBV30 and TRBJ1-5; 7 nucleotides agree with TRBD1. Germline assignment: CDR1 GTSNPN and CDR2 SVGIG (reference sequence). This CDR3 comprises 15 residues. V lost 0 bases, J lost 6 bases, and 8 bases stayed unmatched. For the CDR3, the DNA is TGTGCCTGGAGTGTAGACAGGGTCGGCAGTCAGCCCCAGCATTTT. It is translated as CAWSVDRVGSQPQHF.

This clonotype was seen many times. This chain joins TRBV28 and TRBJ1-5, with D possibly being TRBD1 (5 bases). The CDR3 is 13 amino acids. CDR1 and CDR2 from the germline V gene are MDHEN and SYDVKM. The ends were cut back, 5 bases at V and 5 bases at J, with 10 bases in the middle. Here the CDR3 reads CASSPSGYQPQHF. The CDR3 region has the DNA TGTGCCAGCAGTCCCTCAGGGTATCAGCCCCAGCATTTT.

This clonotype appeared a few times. CDR3 nucleotides: TGTGCCAGCAGTTACGCGGGATTCCCCGGGACCCAACTCTCTAACACCGGGGAGCTGTTTTTT. Translation gives CASSYAGFPGTQLSNTGELFF. V is TRBV6-2 or TRBV6-3 and J is TRBJ2-2; D may be TRBD2 (6 bases). The ends were cut back, 2 bases at V and 2 bases at J, with 27 bases in the middle. Germline V gene lookup returns CDR1 MNHEY and CDR2 SVGEGT. The CDR3 covers 21 residues.